Shown below are 20 T cell receptor beta chains from a single sample sequenced in a study of neurological immune-mediated disorders (dated by TCRdb to between 2019 and 2020). The library was produced with 5' RACE. Data came from an Illumina HiSeq 2500. In TCRdb, the public reads were trimmed at Q25 with fastp and aligned with MiXCR, with productive beta chains retained. When rows share a CDR3 protein, they turn into one entry using the most common DNA and genes. This sample is represented by tens of thousands of distinct CDR3 sequences; approximately 13% of them were singletons. Clones ranked in the top ten supply roughly 5% of the sample. What this sample's time point label stands for: technical triplicate 1. The source material was CD4+ T cells from blood. The receptor source for this set is a female donor with HTLV-1-associated myelopathy (HAM/TSP).

This clonotype occurred once. The chain is built from TRBV21-1 and TRBJ2-5; no DNA check was done on the table's D call, TRBD2. TRBV21-1 is flagged as a pseudogene. CDR3 size: 13 residues. DNA of the CDR3: TGTGCCAGCAGCCCCCCGGCGGGAGTAGACCAGTACTTC. It translates to CASSPPAGVDQYF.

By sample share, this clonotype is medium-sized. The chain joins TRBV20-1 to TRBJ1-2, with D unresolved. V was pared by 3 bases and J by 2 bases, with 7 bases between. Per the germline V gene, CDR1 is DFQATT and CDR2 is SNEGSKA (reference sequence). The CDR3 loop spans 12 amino acids. CDR3 DNA: TGCAGTGCTAGGACGGTGAACTATGGCTACACCTTC. Its translation is CSARTVNYGYTF.

The chain uses TRBV29-1 and TRBJ2-1; the match to TRBD2 covers 9 bases. The CDR3 is 14 amino acids. Trimming removed 7 bases from V and 3 bases from J; junction bases left unmatched: 7. Germline CDR1 SQVTM, CDR2 ANQGSEA. The CDR3 bases are TGCAGCGCCACCGGGACTAGCAGCTACAATGAGCAGTTCTTC. It specifies CSATGTSSYNEQFF.

A word on this clonotype: Without the conserved terminal phenylalanine or tryptophan, this CDR3 likely stems from a read error. The V gene is TRBV6-6, the J gene TRBJ2-5, with D perhaps matching TRBD1 or TRBD2 (5 bases each). Trimming left V 9 bases short and J 5 bases short, with 13 bases between. This CDR3 region has 12 residues. The germline V gene has CDR1 MNHNY and CDR2 SVGAGI (reference sequence). CDR3 DNA: TGTGCCAGAAGGGGACCGATGGAGACCCAGTACTTA. Its protein product is CARRGPMETQYL.

This clonotype is deemed medium-sized. The rearrangement joins TRBV12-3 or TRBV12-4 to TRBJ2-1, with D uncertain. There are 12 residues in the CDR3. Between the trimmed V and J ends, which lost 8 bases and 5 bases, there was a span of 10 bases. The CDR3: CASRYANNEQFF. For the CDR3, the DNA is TGTGCCAGCCGTTATGCGAACAATGAGCAGTTCTTC.

By share, this clonotype counts as medium-sized (0.01 to 0.1%). The chain uses TRBV20-1 and TRBJ2-3, with D perhaps TRBD1 (7 bases). This CDR3 is built from 18 residues. Trimming removed 0 bases at V and 1 base at J, with 20 bases between. The germline V gene encodes CDR1 DFQATT and CDR2 SNEGSKA (reference sequence). The CDR3 nucleotides read TGCAGTGCTAGAGATGGGGGGACAGTTCATACCCGCACAGATACGCAGTATTTT. Its protein product is CSARDGGTVHTRTDTQYF.

This clonotype was counted ten times or more. V and J are TRBV20-1 and TRBJ2-1; D remains unclear. Germline CDR1 and CDR2: DFQATT and SNEGSKA (reference sequence). The CDR3 runs to 16 residues. V lost 0 bases and J 4 bases, leaving 16 bases between the germline ends. CDR3: CSARDHVGTQYNEQFF. The CDR3 nucleotides are TGCAGTGCTAGAGATCATGTGGGAACTCAATACAATGAGCAGTTCTTC.

Comments on this clonotype: The junction and the germline gene differ at one end; a read error may be behind it. CDR3 residues: CASNFDRLAGEQCF. CDR3 DNA sequence: TGTGCCAGCAACTTCGACCGACTAGCCGGTGAGCAGTGCTTC. V is TRBV5-6 and J is TRBJ2-1, with 7 bases lining up with TRBD2. The CDR3 covers 14 residues. Germline V gene lookup returns CDR1 SGHDT and CDR2 YYEEEE.

The sample holds many counts of this clonotype. J is TRBJ2-1 and V is TRBV14, with TRBD1 as a possible D gene (8 bases). Germline CDR1 is SGHDN and CDR2 is FVKESK. The CDR3 runs to 15 residues. V gave up 5 bases and J gave up 4 bases, with 15 bases separating them. The CDR3 spells CASSSDREGYNEQFF. The CDR3 coding sequence is TGTGCCAGCAGCTCGGACAGGGAGGGGTACAATGAGCAGTTCTTC.

This sequence joins TRBV19 and TRBJ2-5; 8 bases align to TRBD2. Trimming at V came to 3 bases and at J to 5 bases, leaving 11 bases not matched to a gene. The CDR3 runs 16 residues. Germline CDR1 and CDR2: LNHDA and SQIVND (reference sequence). The CDR3 region has the DNA TGTGCCAGTAGTATCACCGGGACTAGTAATAGTGAGACCCAGTACTTC. The encoded protein is CASSITGTSNSETQYF. The full variable domain, completed using reference TRBV19 and TRBJ2-5, is DGGITQSPKYLFRKEGQNVTLSCEQNLNHDAMYWYRQDPGQGLRLIYYSQIVNDFQKGDIAEGYSVSREKKESFPLTVTSAQKNPTAFYLCASSITGTSNSETQYFGPGTRLLVL.

This clonotype was recorded many times. This chain connects TRBV6-1 to TRBJ2-5, with D perhaps TRBD1 (5 bases). V lost 0 bases and J lost 4, with 12 bases in between. Germline-derived CDR1 and CDR2 are MNHNS and SASEGT. CDR3 length: 15 amino acids. The CDR3 DNA sequence: TGTGCCAGCAGTGAAGCGCTGGGCAGGGTAGAGACCCAGTACTTC. This encodes CASSEALGRVETQYF.

This sequence joins TRBV20-1 and TRBJ2-5; 8 bases align to TRBD2. Trimming at V came to 3 bases and at J to 5 bases, leaving 11 bases not matched to a gene. CDR3 length equals 15 residues. CDR1 is DFQATT, CDR2 SNEGSKA, per germline (reference sequence). Here the CDR3 reads CSASGLGLGGETQYF. Written as DNA, the CDR3 is TGCAGTGCTAGTGGGCTGGGACTAGGGGGGGAGACCCAGTACTTC.

This clonotype was counted at least ten times. The chain combines TRBV5-5 with TRBJ2-7; D remains ambiguous. Germline V gives CDR1 SGHKS, CDR2 YYEKEE (reference sequence). The CDR3 is made up of 15 amino acids. Trimming took 0 bases from V and 10 from J, leaving 20 bases between them. The CDR3 is CASSLVPPPGTEQYF. For the CDR3, the DNA is TGTGCCAGCAGCTTGGTCCCACCGCCGGGCACGGAACAGTACTTC.

This clonotype was picked up many times. The chain employs TRBV20-1 and TRBJ2-7; 11 bases are a match to TRBD2. Germline V gene sequence: CDR1 DFQATT, CDR2 SNEGSKA (reference sequence). Trimming took 2 bases from V and 5 from J; bases not matched to a gene: 5. This CDR3 has 14 amino acids. The CDR3 DNA reads as TGCAGTGCTAGACGTCTAGCGGGAGGTCACGAGCAGTACTTC. This gives the protein CSARRLAGGHEQYF.

This clonotype appeared many times. V usage is TRBV20-1 and J usage is TRBJ2-3; D unclear. Trimming removed 7 bases at V and 0 bases at J, with 14 bases between. Germline CDR1 reads DFQATT; CDR2 reads SNEGSKA (reference sequence). The CDR3 length is 14 residues. CDR3 sequence reads: CSGLAAPSTDTQYF. Here the CDR3 DNA reads TGCAGTGGCTTAGCTGCGCCTAGCACAGATACGCAGTATTTT.

This clonotype has ten or more counts. This chain links TRBV5-4 with TRBJ2-7, with a possible D match to TRBD2 (7 bases). Per the germline V gene, CDR1 is SGHNT and CDR2 is YYREEE (reference sequence). The CDR3 contains 16 residues. The V gene lost 4 bases and the J gene lost 3 bases, with 20 bases spanning the gap. CDR3 in amino acids: CASSLPLGGALYEQYF. The CDR3 DNA follows: TGTGCCAGCAGCCTCCCGTTGGGGGGGGCCCTCTACGAGCAGTACTTC.

This clonotype was counted at least ten times. This chain joins TRBV3-1 and TRBJ2-5; a weak D match, TRBD2 (6 bases). This CDR3 region has 13 residues. CDR1 is LGHDT and CDR2 is YNNKEL in the germline V gene (reference sequence). V was shortened by 4 bases and J by 4 bases, with 10 bases between the two germline ends. As DNA, the CDR3 is TGTGCCAGCAGCCCGGGACTGGCAGAGACCCAGTACTTC. Amino acids: CASSPGLAETQYF.

At least ten counts were recorded for this clonotype. The V call is TRBV20-1, the J call TRBJ2-1, with D perhaps TRBD1 or TRBD2 (6 bases each). Trimming stripped 5 bases from V and 5 bases from J, with 22 bases between. Per the germline V gene, CDR1 is DFQATT and CDR2 is SNEGSKA (reference sequence). The CDR3 is 16 residues long. The CDR3 here is CSAPLGGSLGDNEQFF. CDR3 nucleotides: TGCAGTGCTCCTTTGGGGGGCTCTCTGGGGGACAATGAGCAGTTCTTC.

This clonotype was counted many times. This rearrangement joins TRBV6-6 to TRBJ2-7, with TRBD1 as a possible D gene (5 bases). The V gene lost 4 bases and the J gene lost 3 bases, with 16 bases spanning the gap. This CDR3 is built from 15 residues. The germline gives CDR1 MNHNY, CDR2 SVGAGI (reference sequence). The CDR3 here is CASSSFGATDYEQYF. CDR3 nucleotides: TGTGCCAGCAGTTCCTTCGGCGCGACAGACTACGAGCAGTACTTC.

This clonotype was observed many times. V is TRBV20-1 and J is TRBJ2-1, with 10 bases that match TRBD2. J gave up 6 bases and V 0 bases, and 11 bases lay outside the gene matches. Germline V gene sequence: CDR1 DFQATT, CDR2 SNEGSKA (reference sequence). The CDR3 extends over 17 amino acids. The CDR3 protein is CSARDALGLAGANEQFF. The CDR3 DNA sequence: TGCAGTGCTAGAGATGCTTTGGGGCTAGCGGGAGCCAATGAGCAGTTCTTC.